The 9 T cell receptor beta chains reported below all come from one sample, sequenced in a study of blood T cell repertoires in COVID-19. The method was immunoSEQ multiplex PCR; TCRdb's version includes in-frame clones alone and lacks a portion of them. The table lists about 140,000 clones, roughly 80% of them singletons. The specimen sequenced was peripheral blood. These receptors all stem from a human donor in a cohort sampled during active COVID-19.

The chain joins TRBV7-6 to TRBJ2-1, with 7 bases matching TRBD1. The junction had 3 bases not matched to a gene; V was cut back by 0 bases and J by 4 bases. The CDR3 totals 15 residues. Germline CDR1 and CDR2: SGHVS and FNYEAQ. In nucleotides, the CDR3 is TGTGCCAGCAGCTTAGCTAGGGGGCAGTACAATGAGCAGTTCTTC. It translates to CASSLARGQYNEQFF.

J is TRBJ1-1 and V is TRBV19; D not certain. This CDR3 spans 19 amino acids. V lost 1 base and J 0 bases, leaving 21 bases between the germline ends. Germline-derived CDR1 and CDR2 are LNHDA and SQIVND (reference sequence). The CDR3 region is CASSIGLPGLTRMNTEAFF. In DNA form, the CDR3 reads TGTGCCAGTAGTATAGGGCTACCGGGGTTGACGAGAATGAACACTGAAGCTTTCTTT.

The chain joins TRBV29-1 to TRBJ1-2, with 10 bases fitting TRBD1. Germline assignment: CDR1 SQVTM and CDR2 ANQGSEA. J gave up 2 bases and V 2 bases, and 8 bases lay outside the gene matches. The CDR3 loop spans 16 amino acids. CDR3 nucleotides: TGCAGCGTTGAAAGGCGACAGGGGGCTCTAAACTATGGCTACACCTTC. Translating it yields CSVERRQGALNYGYTF.

The genes are TRBV28 and TRBJ2-7; 7 positions agree with TRBD2. The germline V gene has CDR1 MDHEN and CDR2 SYDVKM. The CDR3 length is 13 residues. The V and J ends lost 3 bases and 9 bases, in that order; junction bases with no gene match: 8. CDR3 sequence: CASSFVSTGGQYF. As DNA, the CDR3 is TGTGCCAGCAGTTTCGTCTCTACGGGGGGGCAGTACTTC.

For the CDR3, the DNA is TGCGCCAGCAGCTGGAAGACAGGGGGCATTGCGGGCACCGGGGAGCTGTTTTTT. Translating gives CASSWKTGGIAGTGELFF. The chain uses TRBV5-1 and TRBJ2-2; 10 nucleotides line up with TRBD1. The CDR3 covers 18 residues. V gave up 3 bases and J gave up 4 bases; unmatched junction bases: 12. CDR1 is SGHRS and CDR2 is YFSETQ in the germline V gene. Supplemented by reference TRBV5-1 and TRBJ2-2, the full variable domain reads KAGVTQTPRYLIKTRGQQVTLSCSPISGHRSVSWYQQTPGQGLQFLFEYFSETQRNKGNFPGRFSGRQFSNSRSEMNVSTLELGDSALYLCASSWKTGGIAGTGELFFGEGSRLTVL.

The chain combines TRBV5-4 with TRBJ2-7, with 10 bases aligning to TRBD1. Losses at the gene ends were 4 bases for V and 5 bases for J; bases not matched to a gene: 3. Germline-derived CDR1 and CDR2 are SGHNT and YYREEE (reference sequence). CDR3 length equals 13 residues. The DNA for the CDR3 is TGTGCCAGCAGCCCGGGACAGGGGAACGAGCAGTACTTC. It translates to CASSPGQGNEQYF.

Many counts were recorded for this clone. This chain joins TRBV11-3 and TRBJ2-2; D is possibly TRBD2 (5 bases). The germline V and J ends were trimmed by 5 bases and 7 bases, with 17 bases remaining between them. CDR1 and CDR2 (germline): SGHNT, YENEEA. The CDR3 is 15 amino acids. The CDR3 here is CASSLTGVIGGELFF. The CDR3 coding sequence is TGTGCCAGCAGCCTAACCGGGGTAATAGGCGGGGAGCTGTTTTTT. Full variable domain (rest looked up from reference TRBV11-3 and TRBJ2-2): EAGVVQSPRYKIIEKKQPVAFWCNPISGHNTLYWYLQNLGQGPELLIRYENEEAVDDSQLPKDRFSAERLKGVDSTLKIQPAELGDSAVYLCASSLTGVIGGELFFGEGSRLTVL.

This clone was detected a few times. The V gene is TRBV19, the J gene TRBJ2-5; 8 bases match TRBD2. Germline CDR1 is LNHDA and CDR2 is SQIVND (reference sequence). V lost 7 bases and J lost 4; bases outside the gene matches: 8. The length of the CDR3 is 14 residues. The CDR3 loop reads CASTHTGGSETQYF. As DNA, the CDR3 is TGTGCCAGTACCCATACGGGGGGGTCAGAGACCCAGTACTTC.

This clone was detected only once. The chain carries TRBV19 and TRBJ2-7, with D perhaps matching TRBD1 (6 bases). This CDR3 is built from 14 residues. Germline CDR1 is LNHDA and CDR2 is SQIVND (reference sequence). CDR3 nucleotide sequence: TGTGCTCCCCGGGGACATACCCCCTCCTACGAGCAGTACTTC. Translating gives CAPRGHTPSYEQYF.